Listed here are 2 T cell receptor beta chains from one sample, sequenced in a study of OX40 agonist ivuxolimab in advanced cancers. Sequenced by immunoSEQ multiplex PCR; TCRdb stores in-frame clones only, minus some. The sample yields almost 20,000 clones, 86% seen once. The source material was CD4+ or CD8+ T cells sorted from blood, sampled in a trial of the OX40 agonist ivuxolimab. The source is an adult with an advanced solid tumor such as melanoma, head and neck, liver or kidney cancer.

This chain uses TRBV19 with TRBJ2-7; no firm D call. Germline V gene lookup returns CDR1 LNHDA and CDR2 SQIVND (reference sequence). Trimming took 3 bases from V and 2 from J, leaving 8 bases between them. CDR3 length equals 13 residues. The CDR3, as DNA: TGTGCCAGTAGTATCCTTCCCGCCTACGAGCAGTACTTC. Residues: CASSILPAYEQYF. Full variable domain (remainder filled in from reference TRBV19 and TRBJ2-7): DGGITQSPKYLFRKEGQNVTLSCEQNLNHDAMYWYRQDPGQGLRLIYYSQIVNDFQKGDIAEGYSVSREKKESFPLTVTSAQKNPTAFYLCASSILPAYEQYFGPGTRLTVT.

The CDR3 nucleotides are TGCGCCAGCAGCTTGCCAGGGTCGACGCAGTACTTC. This gives the protein CASSLPGSTQYF. The chain joins TRBV5-1 to TRBJ2-7; D is possibly TRBD1 (5 bases). V lost 1 base, J lost 9 bases, and 11 bases lay in between. CDR1 is SGHRS and CDR2 is YFSETQ in the germline V gene. The CDR3 contains 12 residues.